Presented here are 15 T cell receptor beta chains from one specimen sequenced in a study of response to subunit inactivated influenza vaccine. Via MiXCR, TCRdb re-called the RT-PCR reads, giving one row per CDR3 protein. Here the sample spans about 570,000 distinct CDR3 sequences, approximately 10% being singletons. This sample also appeared in a second study, on T cells expressing NK-cell markers. From that study: TCR beta cDNA was made by 5'RACE template switching with UMIs.

This sample comprised PBMCs from blood, obtained on the day of vaccination. The source is a man in his forties or fifties who received an inactivated influenza vaccine.

This clonotype was observed a single time. The junction departs from the called germline gene at one end, perhaps through a read error. V gene TRBV20-1 combines with J gene TRBJ2-5; D possibly corresponds to TRBD2 (6 bases). Germline V CDR1 and CDR2: DFQATT, SNEGSKA (reference sequence). The CDR3 loop spans 13 amino acids. CDR3 in amino acids: CCAARLGQETQYF. CDR3 sequence (DNA): TGCTGTGCTGCCCGACTAGGTCAAGAGACCCAGTACTTC.

This clonotype was observed many times. The chain joins TRBV12-3 or TRBV12-4 to TRBJ1-1; D is unresolved. The CDR3 is 13 amino acids. Trimming removed 7 bases at V and 12 bases at J, with 21 bases between. The CDR3, as DNA: TGTGCCAGCACCCCTCCCGGGAAGAATATTCCTTTCTTT. Residues: CASTPPGKNIPFF.

There are a few counts of this clonotype. V and J are TRBV5-1 and TRBJ2-1; 8 nucleotides agree with TRBD1. In germline, CDR1 is SGHRS, CDR2 YFSETQ. The CDR3 totals 15 residues. V gave up 4 bases and J gave up 7 bases; unmatched junction bases: 10. The CDR3 is CASSLQGQGINEQFF. The CDR3 DNA reads TGCGCCAGCAGCCTACAAGGACAGGGTATAAATGAGCAGTTCTTC.

This clonotype has a handful of counts. This chain joins TRBV12-3 or TRBV12-4 and TRBJ1-5; the D is unclear. The CDR3 has 13 amino acids. Trimming stripped 5 bases from V and 5 bases from J, with 10 bases between. As DNA, the CDR3 is TGTGCCAGCAGTCTAGGATCTCATCAGCCCCAGCATTTT. It specifies CASSLGSHQPQHF.

This clonotype was counted only a few times. The V call is TRBV24-1, the J call TRBJ2-1; a possible D gene is TRBD2 (6 bases). This CDR3 is built from 12 residues. The V and J ends lost 2 bases and 9 bases respectively, with 7 bases between them. Looked up from germline, CDR1 is KGHDR and CDR2 is SFDVKD. The CDR3 spells CATSDSGSEQFF. CDR3 DNA: TGTGCCACCAGTGATTCCGGGAGTGAGCAGTTCTTC.

The V and J genes are TRBV5-1 and TRBJ2-4; D is possibly TRBD2 (6 bases). The CDR3 is 16 amino acids. Germline V CDR1 and CDR2: SGHRS, YFSETQ. Trimming stripped 0 bases from V and 0 bases from J, with 10 bases between. The chain's CDR3 is CASSLVTGLAKNIQYF. Written as DNA, the CDR3 is TGCGCCAGCAGCTTGGTGACGGGACTAGCCAAAAACATTCAGTACTTC.

The chain employs TRBV4-1 and TRBJ2-7; D unclear. Trimming cost V 1 base and J 2 bases, with 12 bases left between them. Germline V lookup: CDR1 MGHRA, CDR2 YSYEKL. The CDR3 totals 15 residues. CDR3 DNA sequence: TGCGCCAGCAGCCAAGTATTAGCAGAAACCTACGAGCAGTACTTC. It translates to CASSQVLAETYEQYF.

A few counts support this clonotype. The V and J genes are TRBV12-3 or TRBV12-4 and TRBJ1-1; D is undetermined. The CDR3 sequence is 12 residues long. The V end lost 3 bases, the J end lost 6 bases, and 8 bases lay between the germline ends. CDR3 DNA: TGTGCCAGCAGTTTCCCGGGCTCTGAAGCTTTCTTT. Translated: CASSFPGSEAFF.

This clonotype was picked up many times. CDR3 nucleotides: TGTGCCAGCAGTTTCAGTATAGCGGGGGCTTACAATGAGCAGTTCTTC. Encoded protein: CASSFSIAGAYNEQFF. The chain joins TRBV12-3 or TRBV12-4 to TRBJ2-1, with 9 bases lining up with TRBD2. V lost 3 bases, J lost 4 bases, and 7 bases stayed unmatched. CDR3 length: 16 amino acids.

The chain couples TRBV2 to TRBJ2-1, with TRBD2 matching 9 bases. This CDR3 spans 19 amino acids. Germline lookup yields CDR1 SNHLY and CDR2 FYNNEI. V was clipped by 4 bases and J by 5 bases; unmatched bases: 18. DNA for the CDR3: TGTGCCAGCAGTGTAGGAATGGCTAGCGGGGCCCCGGGGGACAATGAGCAGTTCTTC. Translation: CASSVGMASGAPGDNEQFF. The variable domain in full, completed from reference TRBV2 and TRBJ2-1, reads EPEVTQTPSHQVTQMGQEVILRCVPISNHLYFYWYRQILGQKVEFLVSFYNNEISEKSEIFDDQFSVERPDGSNFTLKIRSTKLEDSAMYFCASSVGMASGAPGDNEQFFGPGTRLTVL.

V gene TRBV11-2 combines with J gene TRBJ2-4, with D uncertain. Trimming stripped 4 bases from V and 5 bases from J, with 9 bases between. The CDR3 consists of 13 residues. Germline CDR1 SGHAT, CDR2 FQNNGV. CDR3: CASSSGPENIQYF. CDR3 nucleotides: TGTGCCAGCAGCTCGGGCCCCGAAAACATTCAGTACTTC.

This chain connects TRBV4-1 to TRBJ1-2; D unclear. The ends were cut back, 1 base at V and 6 bases at J, with 9 bases in the middle. The CDR3 length is 13 residues. Germline V lookup: CDR1 MGHRA, CDR2 YSYEKL. The CDR3 region is CASSQVYGDGYTF. As DNA, the CDR3 is TGCGCCAGCAGCCAAGTGTACGGGGATGGCTACACCTTC.

The sample holds many counts of this clonotype. The chain employs TRBV4-1 and TRBJ2-5, with D unclear. Germline V gene sequence: CDR1 MGHRA, CDR2 YSYEKL. This CDR3 has 14 amino acids. V lost 1 base and J lost 5, with 11 bases in between. The CDR3 DNA follows: TGCGCCAGCAGCCAAGGCATTATCTTGGAGACCCAGTACTTC. Encoded protein: CASSQGIILETQYF.

The rearrangement joins TRBV28 to TRBJ2-1; possible D gene TRBD2, 5 bases. Germline lookup yields CDR1 MDHEN and CDR2 SYDVKM. The CDR3 extends over 13 amino acids. Between the trimmed V and J ends, which lost 4 bases and 6 bases, there was a span of 10 bases. The CDR3 DNA sequence: TGTGCCAGCAGTTCCAGGACTCTCAATGAGCAGTTCTTC. It codes for CASSSRTLNEQFF.

This clonotype was counted a few times. The chain uses TRBV6-1 and TRBJ2-1, with TRBD2 as a possible D gene (6 bases). From germline, CDR1 is MNHNS and CDR2 SASEGT. Trimming pared 6 bases from V and 6 bases from J, leaving 24 bases between. The CDR3 is 17 amino acids. The CDR3 DNA reads as TGTGCCAGCAGCCGTCCGGCTCGGGGGTCGCCGACCAATGAGCAGTTCTTC. The encoded protein is CASSRPARGSPTNEQFF.